Listed below are T cell receptor beta chains from one sample, sequenced in a study of early T cells in non-severe SARS-CoV-2 infection. Each CDR3 protein gets one entry after TCRdb re-called the 5' RACE reads with MiXCR. The repertoire holds about 99,000 distinct CDR3 sequences, 16% seen once, with roughly 1.3% in the top ten. Sequenced: whole blood. These receptors were obtained from an adult who was a healthcare worker with PCR-confirmed SARS-CoV-2 infection or an uninfected control (not recorded which). The conserved cysteine and the conserved F or W are not part of the CDR3 here. Fields, in order: V gene, J gene, CDR3 protein.

TRBV9	TRBJ1-2	ASSAGQPSYGYT
TRBV28	TRBJ2-7	ASTVAGGHYEQY
TRBV4-2	TRBJ2-5	ASSQGTSEETQY
TRBV7-2	TRBJ1-1	ASTSRAVEAF
TRBV28	TRBJ1-2	ATSFGYGYT
TRBV28	TRBJ2-1	ASSTGHLQF
TRBV12-3/TRBV12-4	TRBJ1-1	ASSTPGGGSAADEAF
TRBV25-1	TRBJ1-6	ASEAGGPNSPLH
TRBV9	TRBJ2-1	ASSDDRGDEQF
TRBV6-4	TRBJ2-2	ASRKGTGELF
TRBV7-8	TRBJ1-4	ASSLYRGEKLF
TRBV18	TRBJ2-7	ASSPPGTTGSYEQY
TRBV5-4	TRBJ2-7	ASSWVGQGAYEQY
TRBV6-6	TRBJ2-1	ASSFSSGRAYNEQF
TRBV27	TRBJ1-5	ASSLMGAQPQH
TRBV28	TRBJ2-3	ASALGGLTDTQY
TRBV5-5	TRBJ2-1	ASSLGDLYNEQF
TRBV28	TRBJ1-1	ASGTGEYTEAF
TRBV29-1	TRBJ2-7	SVRDTIYEQY
TRBV7-2	TRBJ2-2	ASSSRLYTGELF
TRBV7-2	TRBJ1-5	ASSLWAIPGSNQPQH
TRBV19	TRBJ2-2	ASSIYRETGELF
TRBV29-1	TRBJ2-5	SVVGTMGETQY
TRBV9	TRBJ2-3	ASSGGTPSTDTQY
TRBV11-2	TRBJ2-3	DSSSKTGLVDTQY
TRBV5-1	TRBJ2-7	ASSPEYSGRAFYEQY
TRBV4-3	TRBJ2-7	ASSHRLAGGTYEQY
TRBV6-1	TRBJ2-3	ASSDGTGGADTQY
TRBV6-2/TRBV6-3	TRBJ2-5	ASSPSGKGETQY
TRBV6-5	TRBJ2-3	ASRQGQLAITDTQY
TRBV27	TRBJ2-2	ASSLYGANTGELF
TRBV20-1	TRBJ2-3	SATRDRGRTDTQY
TRBV20-1	TRBJ1-2	SARVGQNYGYT
TRBV7-2	TRBJ2-1	ASSLSAGYNEQF
TRBV28	TRBJ1-2	ASSSEFGYT
TRBV27	TRBJ1-2	ASSSYRDSYYGYT
TRBV7-8	TRBJ2-1	ASSLSGRANEQF
TRBV27	TRBJ1-5	ASSSGTRGDQPQH
TRBV20-1	TRBJ2-1	SALGLAGEVGDYNEQF